What follows is one T cell receptor (beta chain) and its context. This record comes from a study of blood T cell repertoires in COVID-19. In the original processing: Reference gene primer amplification in the assay estimated nucleated cell counts. Method: immunoSEQ multiplex PCR; TCRdb's copy keeps in-frame clones and lacks some. That table is the source of V, J and clone size, and D and trimming were worked out from the DNA. The data contain 130,000 or so clones, about 89% of them singletons. The V and J ends lost 2 bases and 2 bases, in that order; junction bases with no gene match: 10. The germline V gene has CDR1 MGHRA and CDR2 YSYEKL. The CDR3 consists of 18 residues.

The chain is built from TRBV4-1 and TRBJ2-1; 9 bases map to TRBD2. The sample taken for sequencing was peripheral blood. The clonotype was recovered from a man aged 50-60 years with active or convalescent COVID-19. This chain's CDR3 is CASSQSRGTSRPYNEQFF. CDR3 DNA sequence: TGCGCCAGCAGCCAATCCCGCGGGACTAGCAGACCCTACAATGAGCAGTTCTTC.